This TCR beta chain is drawn from a study of cytomegalovirus exposure and HLA in healthy donors. Study-wide findings and caveats: Among TCR sequences, most were rare, though some public TCRs appeared in many donors.

Profiled with immunoSEQ multiplex PCR; TCRdb holds only in-frame clones, not every one. This sample has some 230,000 clones, with around nine tenths found just once. The germline V and J ends were trimmed by 1 base and 2 bases, with 7 bases remaining between them. The CDR3 has 14 residues. Germline V gene sequence: CDR1 MDHEN, CDR2 SYDVKM. The donors were members of the validation cohort comprising about 130 subjects, separate from the approximately 710-subject first cohort. The sample holds one count of this clone. The antigen is not known. The V and J genes are TRBV28 and TRBJ2-3; D is perhaps TRBD2 (6 bases). The sequence came from a woman under 30 in good health and CMV-seronegative. Sequences were obtained from PBMCs. The CDR3 loop is CASSLSGVTDTQYF. The CDR3, as DNA: TGTGCCAGCAGTTTATCGGGAGTCACAGATACGCAGTATTTT.